Listed below are T cell receptor beta chains from one sample, sequenced in a study of shared clonotypes between healthy human individuals. The protocol was immunoSEQ multiplex PCR, while the TCRdb copy is restricted to in-frame clones and leaves out a portion. Of about a million clones listed, 60% to 80% are singletons. What was sequenced was memory CD4+ T cells from PBMCs. The receptors derive from a man aged 18-30 years in good health. Some clones in this sample may be carry-over from other donors' samples. Both conserved end residues are part of each CDR3. Each record gives: CDR3 DNA, CDR3 protein, clone size, V gene, J gene, D gene. A D gene is named only where the DNA matches it firmly. Size is omitted from some rows. Given values are once, few, many or a class for expanded clones.

TGTGCCAGCAGCCCAGGACAGGGAAAGCGCTACGAGCAGTACTTC,CASSPGQGKRYEQYF,-,TRBV4-2,TRBJ2-7,TRBD1
TGCGCCAGCAGCCTTCTAGCGGGAGGGCCGGGAGATACGCAGTATTTT,CASSLLAGGPGDTQYF,-,TRBV5-1,TRBJ2-3,TRBD2
TGTGCCAGCTCCCCAAGACAGGGCCCTTCGAACACTGAAGCTTTCTTT,CASSPRQGPSNTEAFF,-,TRBV18,TRBJ1-1,TRBD1
TGTGCCAGTATGTCACTACTTACCTACGAGCAGTACTTC,CASMSLLTYEQYF,-,TRBV19,TRBJ2-7,-
TGCGCCAGCAGCCGGGACACGAGCTCCTACAATGAGCAGTTCTTC,CASSRDTSSYNEQFF,-,TRBV5-1,TRBJ2-1,-
TGTGCCAGCAGCATAGGACAGGGGAGAGGAGCTAATGAAAAACTGTTTTTT,CASSIGQGRGANEKLFF,many,TRBV7-9,TRBJ1-4,TRBD1
TGCGCCAGCCGATTAACCGTCAATGAGCAGTTCTTC,CASRLTVNEQFF,-,TRBV5-1,TRBJ2-1,-
TGTGCCAGCAGCGGGGGCACCGGGGAGCTGTTTTTT,CASSGGTGELFF,-,TRBV27,TRBJ2-2,-
TGTGCCAGCAGTTACGTTCCTGGCAGCCCCTACGAGCAGTACTTC,CASSYVPGSPYEQYF,-,TRBV6-6,TRBJ2-7,-
TGTGCCAGCAGCTTAGCGGGACAGCAACAAGCTTTCTTT,CASSLAGQQQAFF,-,TRBV11-2,TRBJ1-1,TRBD1
TGTGCCAGTCGGGGAAGGATAACAGGGGTGACCTATGGCTACACCTTC,CASRGRITGVTYGYTF,-,TRBV28,TRBJ1-2,TRBD1
TGTGCCAGCAGAGGTGGGGCGGACTCACCCCTCCACTTT,CASRGGADSPLHF,-,TRBV6-5,TRBJ1-6,-
TGTGCCAGCAGCTTGGGGAAAGGTTACGGCACTGAAGCTTTCTTT,CASSLGKGYGTEAFF,-,TRBV5-4,TRBJ1-1,-
TGTGCCAGCAGTCGACACCCAGGACGGACCCTTAATGAAAAACTGTTTTTT,CASSRHPGRTLNEKLFF,-,TRBV28,TRBJ1-4,-
TGTGCCAGCAGCTCCGCCGGGACAGGGGCCCCAAGACTGTTTTTT,CASSSAGTGAPRLFF,-,TRBV7-9,TRBJ1-4,TRBD1
TGCGCCAGCAGCCAAGATCCGCAGAACTATGGCTACACCTTC,CASSQDPQNYGYTF,-,TRBV4-3,TRBJ1-2,-
TGCACCAGCCCTCCAGATCTCGGGGACCACTATGGCTACACCTTC,CTSPPDLGDHYGYTF,once,TRBV1,TRBJ1-2,-
TGTGCCAGCAGCTTAACCGGGACAGGGGGCCAGGAGCAGTACTTC,CASSLTGTGGQEQYF,few,TRBV7-2,TRBJ2-7,TRBD1
TGTGCCAGCAGCGTCGACAGCCAGATTAACTATGGCTACACCTTC,CASSVDSQINYGYTF,once,TRBV7-2,TRBJ1-2,-
TGTGCCAGTAGTATTAGTAATCGGGGGGCAGTCTACGAGCAGTACTTC,CASSISNRGAVYEQYF,-,TRBV19,TRBJ2-7,-
TGTGCCAGCTCACCGACAGGAGACTATGGCTACACCTTC,CASSPTGDYGYTF,-,TRBV18,TRBJ1-2,-
TGCGCCAGCAGCCCGGGCCACATGAACACTGAAGCTTTCTTT,CASSPGHMNTEAFF,-,TRBV4-3,TRBJ1-1,-
TGCGCCAGCACCCAGACAGGGAGGGACTTCAAAGAGACCCAGTACTTC,CASTQTGRDFKETQYF,-,TRBV5-1,TRBJ2-5,-
TGTGCCAGCGGTGAGGGCCACCAAGAGACCCAGTACTTC,CASGEGHQETQYF,-,TRBV11-3,TRBJ2-5,-
TGTGCCAGCAGCCAAAGGGGACTAAACAATGAGCAGTTCTTC,CASSQRGLNNEQFF,few,TRBV4-2,TRBJ2-1,TRBD2
TGTGCCAGCGTTCCTAGCGGGAGCTACAATGAGCAGTTCTTC,CASVPSGSYNEQFF,-,TRBV7-2,TRBJ2-1,TRBD2
TGTGCCAGCAGCTTAAGGGGTACCGGGGAGCTGTTTTTT,CASSLRGTGELFF,-,TRBV14,TRBJ2-2,-
TGCGCCAGCAGTTCATCAGCGGGACCCCCGGAGACCCAGTACTTC,CASSSSAGPPETQYF,-,TRBV5-1,TRBJ2-5,TRBD2
TGTGCCAGCAGTGCGGGGCCCTACGAGCAGTACTTC,CASSAGPYEQYF,-,TRBV2,TRBJ2-7,-
TGCGCCAGCAGCCTACGACAGGGGATGGGGTATGGCTACACCTTC,CASSLRQGMGYGYTF,-,TRBV5-1,TRBJ1-2,TRBD1
TGTGCCAGTAGTCGAGCCAAAGACACTGAAGCTTTCTTT,CASSRAKDTEAFF,-,TRBV19,TRBJ1-1,-
TGTGCCAGCAGCGCATCCCCGGTCGTCACAGATACGCAGTATTTT,CASSASPVVTDTQYF,-,TRBV9,TRBJ2-3,-
TGTGCCAGCAGTTCGGGAGTATCGCAGTTCTTC,CASSSGVSQFF,-,TRBV7-3,TRBJ2-1,-
TGTGCCACCAGCAGTTCGGGAGTGGGGCTGGCTTTCTTT,CATSSSGVGLAFF,-,TRBV15,TRBJ1-1,-
TGTGCCAGCAGCTTAGGGAGCCCCGGGACAGGGCCTGAAGCTTTCTTT,CASSLGSPGTGPEAFF,-,TRBV7-2,TRBJ1-1,TRBD1
TGTGCCAGCAGCTTGAGGGGACTAGCGGACCAAGAGACCCAGTACTTC,CASSLRGLADQETQYF,once,TRBV7-9,TRBJ2-5,TRBD2
TGTGCCAGCAGCTACCGACGGGGACTAGCGGGACGCTACGAGCAGTACTTC,CASSYRRGLAGRYEQYF,few,TRBV11-2,TRBJ2-7,TRBD2
TGTGCCAGCAGCGAGGGACAGGGGTGGTCCTACGAGCAGTACTTC,CASSEGQGWSYEQYF,-,TRBV9,TRBJ2-7,TRBD1
TGTGCCAGCAGCTTAGGTCCGGGACAGGGTTATGGCTACACCTTC,CASSLGPGQGYGYTF,once,TRBV11-2,TRBJ1-2,TRBD1
TGTGCCAGCTCACCACAGGGGACTAATGAAAAACTGTTTTTT,CASSPQGTNEKLFF,-,TRBV18,TRBJ1-4,-